This T cell receptor (beta chain) was profiled in a study of blood T cell repertoires in COVID-19 (dated by TCRdb to the early 2020s). Study-level background: Collaborator samples came from the United States, Italy and Spain and covered acute and convalescent phases of COVID-19. The prospective study material was composed of cDNA or gDNA derived from T cells, B-cell-depleted T cells, or PBMCs. Subjects who had been exposed to COVID-19, were actively infected with it, or had recovered from it provided the deeply sampled blood TCRbeta repertoires that made up the dataset. The repertoires were released in a freely available public database meant as a resource for research on the immune response to SARS-CoV-2. Samples were obtained from the ongoing ImmuneRACE study (first 160 participants) and from some 1,300 subjects provided by 6 global collaborators. The sample metadata nearly always contained a de-identified subject ID, COVID-19 status, age in years and sex. Where available, HLA class I and class II types were obtained from metadata supplied by the sample provider rather than from assay-based typing.

The germline V gene encodes CDR1 LGHDT and CDR2 YNNKEL (reference sequence). After removal of 4 bases from V and 4 bases from J, the junction retains 17 bases not matched to a gene. The CDR3 sequence holds 19 residues, the cysteine and phenylalanine included. CDR3 DNA only is kept here, 57 bases in frame from base 1. The collaborating institutions used their own protocols to collect whole blood in K2EDTA tubes. Collaborator samples were shipped for TCRbeta analysis as frozen whole blood, isolated PBMCs, or DNA extracted from either sample type. As for this clone: There is no known antigen for this receptor. Base quality data are lacking; no much larger clone is found one base away.

The immunoSEQ Assay, a bias-controlled multiplex PCR, was used to amplify TCRbeta CDR3 regions from genomic DNA. For the original study's pipeline: Within the assay, amplification of reference gene primers was used to estimate how many nucleated cells each sample contained. To quantify the absolute abundance of each unique TCRbeta CDR3 rearrangement, sequence reads were collapsed and filtered. Productive Simpson clonality was computed per sample as the square root of Simpson's diversity index over productive rearrangements. This immuneACCESS table, as held by TCRdb, lists in-frame sequences with V and J called but not all clones. Of the missing ones, under half trace to an unresolved V gene in checked studies; the others have no known cause. That table gives V, J and clone size, and the DNA gave D and trimming. Counted in this sample were around 150,000 clones; 70% to 90% of them appeared once. The top ten constitute about 2.8% of the sample.

Overall results and qualifications from the work: The amount of clinical and demographic metadata varied by source and participant and was provided uncurated.

The sequence derives from a man between 60 and 75 years old with acute or convalescent COVID-19. The material sequenced was peripheral blood. The rearranged segments are TRBV3-1 (or the pseudogene TRBV3-2) and TRBJ2-3; 10 of the junction bases match TRBD2. CDR3 region: CASSPQDLQRGGLADTQYF. The DNA sequence follows: TGTGCCAGCAGCCCACAAGACCTCCAGCGGGGGGGTCTGGCAGATACGCAGTATTTT.